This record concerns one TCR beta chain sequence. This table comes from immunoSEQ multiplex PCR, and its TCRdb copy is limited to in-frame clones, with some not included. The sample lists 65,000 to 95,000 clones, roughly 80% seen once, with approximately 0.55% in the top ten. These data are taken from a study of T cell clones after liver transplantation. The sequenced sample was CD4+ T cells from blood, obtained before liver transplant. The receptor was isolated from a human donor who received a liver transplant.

CDR3 bases: TGTGCCAGCGCGCGGTTGGCGTATAGCAATCAGCCCCAGCATTTT. Residues: CASARLAYSNQPQHF. This chain connects TRBV28 to TRBJ1-5; D not certain. V gave up 8 bases and J gave up 0 bases, with 14 bases separating them. The germline V gene encodes CDR1 MDHEN and CDR2 SYDVKM. This CDR3 contains 15 residues.